The clone carrying this TCR beta chain was observed at least ten times. Its antigen is undetermined. These data belong to a study of T cell repertoires in cytomegalovirus infection. In TCRdb, the reads were re-called with MiXCR into one record per CDR3 protein. There are roughly 180,000 distinct CDR3 sequences in the sample; about 18% occur only once, and roughly 24% lies in the top ten. General study results and limits: CMV-specific TCR beta clonotypes restricted by HLA-C dominated the ex vivo response. Frequencies of public TCR beta families were cumulated, and this identified carriers of CMV plus the relevant HLA.

Germline V CDR1 and CDR2: MDHEN, SYDVKM. After removal of 4 bases from V and 8 bases from J, the junction contained 8 bases not matched to a gene. This CDR3 comprises 16 residues. The sequenced sample was CD8+ T cells from PBMCs. This clonotype originated in a human donor in good health (CMV status not recorded). Some clones in this sample may be carry-over from other donors' samples. V gene TRBV28 combines with J gene TRBJ1-6; TRBD1 matches 10 bases. CDR3 DNA: TGTGCCAGCAGTTCTCTCCGGGACAGGGGCTATTCACCCCTCCACTTT. Its protein is CASSSLRDRGYSPLHF. Drawing the rest from reference TRBV28 and TRBJ1-6, the complete variable domain is DVKVTQSSRYLVKRTGEKVFLECVQDMDHENMFWYRQDPGLGLRLIYFSYDVKMKEKGDIPEGYSVSREKKERFSLILESASTNQTSMYLCASSSLRDRGYSPLHFGNGTRLTVT.